One and the same sample provided the 13 T cell receptor beta chains below, sequenced in a study of radiotherapy plus CTLA-4 blockade in lung cancer (dated by TCRdb to between 2018 and 2020). Receptor amplification or capture employed the immunoSEQ multiplex PCR assay. TCRdb provides this immuneACCESS table in a form limited to in-frame rearrangements. Some clones are lacking; in checked studies, under half of them reflect an unresolved V gene, and why the rest are absent is not known. Counted in this sample were about 59,000 clones; less than 75% of them appeared once. Around 8.8% of the sample comes from the top ten. The specimen was peripheral blood, collected from a patient treated with radiotherapy plus ipilimumab. Receptors were obtained from a human donor with non-small cell lung cancer whose response to radiotherapy plus ipilimumab could not be evaluated.

The table lists this clone with a count of one. The V call is TRBV28, the J call TRBJ2-7, with 9 bases aligning to TRBD1. With 4 bases clipped from V and 3 bases from J, the junction kept 4 bases outside the gene matches. Germline CDR1 and CDR2: MDHEN and SYDVKM. CDR3 length equals 14 residues. The CDR3, as DNA: TGTGCCAGCAGTTCGGGACAGGGAGTCTACGAGCAGTACTTC. Translation: CASSSGQGVYEQYF.

The chain employs TRBV13 and TRBJ1-4; a possible D gene is TRBD1 (6 bases). Germline-derived CDR1 and CDR2 are PRHDT and FYEKMQ (reference sequence). The CDR3 has 14 amino acids. V lost 5 bases, J lost 10 bases, and 17 bases lay in between. CDR3 in amino acids: CASSTQGTSRKLFF. CDR3 bases: TGTGCCAGCAGCACCCAGGGGACATCTCGAAAACTGTTTTTT.

The J gene is TRBJ1-6, the V gene TRBV10-2; tentative D call: TRBD1 (6 bases). The germline V gene encodes CDR1 WSHSY and CDR2 SAAADI. The CDR3 sequence is 16 residues long. The germline V and J ends were trimmed by 4 bases and 6 bases, with 16 bases remaining between them. The CDR3 loop is CASSVQQGQVNSPLHF. CDR3 nucleotide sequence: TGCGCCAGCAGTGTACAACAGGGCCAGGTTAATTCACCCCTCCACTTT.

The chain combines TRBV6-5 with TRBJ1-2; D remains unclear. Germline V gene data show CDR1 as MNHEY and CDR2 as SVGAGI. The CDR3 is 14 amino acids. V dropped 2 bases and J dropped 1 base, with 8 bases sitting between them. This CDR3 reads CASSYGEFNYGYTF. In DNA form, the CDR3 reads TGTGCCAGCAGTTACGGGGAGTTTAACTATGGCTACACCTTC.

The rearrangement links TRBV6-5 to TRBJ1-2; D not certain. Germline V CDR1 and CDR2: MNHEY, SVGAGI. Deletions cut 5 bases from V and 6 bases from J, with 13 bases between. The CDR3 sequence is 13 residues long. CDR3 coding DNA: TGTGCCAGCAGTGAACCTTCGGGGAATGGCTACACCTTC. Protein product: CASSEPSGNGYTF.

This chain links TRBV6-5 with TRBJ1-2; 7 bases agree with TRBD1. CDR1 is MNHEY, CDR2 SVGAGI, per germline. The V segment lost 8 bases and the J segment 3 bases; nucleotides outside the gene matches: 9. This CDR3 region has 14 residues. The CDR3 bases are TGTGCCAGCTTACAGGGGCCTTATGACTATGGCTACACCTTC. Protein product: CASLQGPYDYGYTF.

The chain uses TRBV28 and TRBJ2-1; 7 bases map to TRBD1. Germline-derived CDR1 and CDR2 are MDHEN and SYDVKM. The V and J ends lost 1 base and 6 bases, in that order; junction bases with no gene match: 9. CDR3 size: 16 residues. This chain's CDR3 is CASSLYRTGSINEQFF. The CDR3 DNA reads as TGTGCCAGCAGTTTATACCGGACAGGTTCGATCAATGAGCAGTTCTTC.

Here the CDR3 reads CASSQSGRSYNEQFF. The CDR3 region has the DNA TGCGCCAGCAGCCAAAGCGGGAGGTCATACAATGAGCAGTTCTTC. V usage is TRBV10-1 and J usage is TRBJ2-1; TRBD2 matches 9 bases. The CDR3 length is 15 residues. Germline assignment: CDR1 WNHNN and CDR2 SYGVQD (reference sequence). V was clipped by 6 bases and J by 4 bases; unmatched bases: 7.

The CDR3 nucleotides read TGTGCCAGCAGCCCCCAGGGGACTGGGGCCAACGTCCTGACTTTC. Protein sequence: CASSPQGTGANVLTF. The chain has TRBV6-6 and TRBJ2-6; D might be TRBD1 (6 bases). The V and J ends lost 6 bases and 2 bases respectively, with 11 bases between them. This CDR3 is built from 15 residues. CDR1 and CDR2 (germline): MNHNY, SVGAGI (reference sequence).

The sample holds one count of this clone. This chain links TRBV19 with TRBJ2-5; 12 bases align to TRBD2. The CDR3 has 13 amino acids. Germline CDR1 LNHDA, CDR2 SQIVND (reference sequence). The V and J ends lost 8 bases and 5 bases, in that order; junction bases with no gene match: 3. The CDR3 here is CASGGLAGETQYF. The CDR3 DNA follows: TGTGCCAGTGGTGGACTAGCGGGGGAGACCCAGTACTTC. Based on the CDR3 plus reference TRBV19 and TRBJ2-5, the full variable domain is DGGITQSPKYLFRKEGQNVTLSCEQNLNHDAMYWYRQDPGQGLRLIYYSQIVNDFQKGDIAEGYSVSREKKESFPLTVTSAQKNPTAFYLCASGGLAGETQYFGPGTRLLVL.

J is TRBJ1-2 and V is TRBV6-5; maybe TRBD1 (6 bases). The germline V gene encodes CDR1 MNHEY and CDR2 SVGAGI. Trimming took 2 bases from V and 6 from J, leaving 13 bases between them. The CDR3 is 14 amino acids. The DNA of the CDR3 is TGTGCCAGCAGTTACGGGGGCAGGGGCAATGGCTACACCTTC. Protein sequence: CASSYGGRGNGYTF.

This clone was recorded a few times. V is TRBV7-3 and J is TRBJ2-5, with 8 bases fitting TRBD2. The CDR3 runs to 15 residues. Germline CDR1 and CDR2: SGHTA and FQGTGA. Unmatched junction bases numbered 10, after V lost 5 bases and J lost 5 bases. CDR3 sequence (DNA): TGTGCCAGCAGCCCCTGGGCGGGGGGATCGGAGACCCAGTACTTC. This codes for CASSPWAGGSETQYF.

The chain carries TRBV6-5 and TRBJ2-7; a possible D gene is TRBD1 (6 bases). Germline lookup yields CDR1 MNHEY and CDR2 SVGAGI. The CDR3 is 15 residues long. Trimming stripped 8 bases from V and 2 bases from J, with 19 bases between. The CDR3 nucleotides are TGTGCCAGCGGCCGACAACAGGGTACGGCCTACGAGCAGTACTTC. It translates to CASGRQQGTAYEQYF.